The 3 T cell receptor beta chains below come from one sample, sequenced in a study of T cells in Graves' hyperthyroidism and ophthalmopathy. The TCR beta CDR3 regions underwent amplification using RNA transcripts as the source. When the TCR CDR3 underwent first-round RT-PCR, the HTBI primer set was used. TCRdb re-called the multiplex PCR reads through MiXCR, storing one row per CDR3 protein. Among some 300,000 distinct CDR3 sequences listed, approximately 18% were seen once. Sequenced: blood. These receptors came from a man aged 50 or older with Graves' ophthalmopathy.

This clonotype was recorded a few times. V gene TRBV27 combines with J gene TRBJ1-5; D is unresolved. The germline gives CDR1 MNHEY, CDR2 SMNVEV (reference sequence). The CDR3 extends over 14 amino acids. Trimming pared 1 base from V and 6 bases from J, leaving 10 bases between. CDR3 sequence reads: CASSLFKGGQPQHF. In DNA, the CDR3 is TGTGCCAGCAGTTTATTTAAGGGTGGTCAGCCCCAGCATTTT.

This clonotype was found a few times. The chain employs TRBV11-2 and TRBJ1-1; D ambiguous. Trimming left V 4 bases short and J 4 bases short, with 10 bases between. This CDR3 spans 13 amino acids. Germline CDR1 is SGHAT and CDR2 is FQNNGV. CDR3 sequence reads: CASSSGRITEAFF. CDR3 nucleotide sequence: TGTGCCAGCAGCTCCGGCCGAATCACTGAAGCTTTCTTT.

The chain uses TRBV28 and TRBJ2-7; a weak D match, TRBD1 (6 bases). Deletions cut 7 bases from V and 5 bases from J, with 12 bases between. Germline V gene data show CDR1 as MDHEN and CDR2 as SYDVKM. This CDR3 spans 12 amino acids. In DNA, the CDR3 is TGTGCCAGCACCGGACAGTTCCACGAGCAGTACTTC. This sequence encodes CASTGQFHEQYF.